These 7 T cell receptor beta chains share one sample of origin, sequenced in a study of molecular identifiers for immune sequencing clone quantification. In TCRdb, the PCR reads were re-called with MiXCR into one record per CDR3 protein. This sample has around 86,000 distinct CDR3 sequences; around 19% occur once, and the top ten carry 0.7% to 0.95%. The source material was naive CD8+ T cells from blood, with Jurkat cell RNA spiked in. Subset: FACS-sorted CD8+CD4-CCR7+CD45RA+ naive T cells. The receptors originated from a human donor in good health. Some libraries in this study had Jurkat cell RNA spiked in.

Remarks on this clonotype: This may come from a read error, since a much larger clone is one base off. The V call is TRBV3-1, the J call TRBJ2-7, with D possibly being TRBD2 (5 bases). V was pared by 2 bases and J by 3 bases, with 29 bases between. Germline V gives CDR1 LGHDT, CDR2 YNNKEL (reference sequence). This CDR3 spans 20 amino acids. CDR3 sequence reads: CASSQLIRTEADPTHYEQYF. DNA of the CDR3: TGTGCCAGCAGCCAACTCATAAGGACGGAGGCCGACCCAACACACTACGAGCAGTACTTC.

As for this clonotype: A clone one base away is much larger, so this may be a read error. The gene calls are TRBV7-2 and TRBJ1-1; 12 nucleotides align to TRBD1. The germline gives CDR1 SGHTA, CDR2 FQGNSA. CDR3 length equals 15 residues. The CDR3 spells CASRPGQGAGTEASF. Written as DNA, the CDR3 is TGTGCCAGCAGGCCGGGACAGGGGGCCGGCACTGAAGCTTCCTTT.

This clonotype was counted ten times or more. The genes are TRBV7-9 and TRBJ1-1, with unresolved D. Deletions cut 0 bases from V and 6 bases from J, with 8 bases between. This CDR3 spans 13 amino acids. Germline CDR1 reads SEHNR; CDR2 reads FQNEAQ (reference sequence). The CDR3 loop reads CASSLAPQPEAFF. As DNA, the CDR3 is TGTGCCAGCAGCTTAGCGCCCCAGCCTGAAGCTTTCTTT.

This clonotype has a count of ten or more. This CDR3 reads CASSLTGWTQPQHF. The DNA for the CDR3 is TGTGCCAGCAGTTTGACAGGGTGGACTCAGCCCCAGCATTTT. The genes are TRBV28 and TRBJ1-5, with 7 bases identical to TRBD1. This CDR3 spans 14 amino acids. Germline loops: CDR1 MDHEN, CDR2 SYDVKM. The V gene end was trimmed by 3 bases and the J gene end by 6 bases; junction bases not matched to a gene: 5.

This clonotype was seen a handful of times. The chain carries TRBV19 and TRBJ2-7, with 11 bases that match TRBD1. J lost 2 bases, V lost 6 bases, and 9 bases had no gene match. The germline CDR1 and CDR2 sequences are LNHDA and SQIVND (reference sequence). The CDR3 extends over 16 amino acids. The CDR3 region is CASRTTDRGPPYEQYF. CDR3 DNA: TGTGCCAGTAGAACCACGGACAGGGGGCCTCCCTACGAGCAGTACTTC. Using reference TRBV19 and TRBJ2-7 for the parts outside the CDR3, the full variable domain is DGGITQSPKYLFRKEGQNVTLSCEQNLNHDAMYWYRQDPGQGLRLIYYSQIVNDFQKGDIAEGYSVSREKKESFPLTVTSAQKNPTAFYLCASRTTDRGPPYEQYFGPGTRLTVT.

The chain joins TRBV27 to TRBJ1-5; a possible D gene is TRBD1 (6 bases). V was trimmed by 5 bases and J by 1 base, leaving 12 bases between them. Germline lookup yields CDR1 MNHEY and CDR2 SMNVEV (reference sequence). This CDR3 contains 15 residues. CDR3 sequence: CASSPLTGSNQPQHF. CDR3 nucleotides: TGTGCCAGCAGTCCCCTGACAGGAAGCAATCAGCCCCAGCATTTT.

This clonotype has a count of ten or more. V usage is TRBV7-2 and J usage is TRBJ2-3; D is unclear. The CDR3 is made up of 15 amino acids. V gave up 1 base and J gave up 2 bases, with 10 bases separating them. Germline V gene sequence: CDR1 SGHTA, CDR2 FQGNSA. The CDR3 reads CASSLESVPTDTQYF. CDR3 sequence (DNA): TGTGCCAGCAGCTTAGAATCTGTTCCCACAGATACGCAGTATTTT. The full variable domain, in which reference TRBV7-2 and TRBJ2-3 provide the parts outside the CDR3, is GAGVSQSPSNKVTEKGKDVELRCDPISGHTALYWYRQSLGQGLEFLIYFQGNSAPDKSGLPSDRFSAERTGGSVSTLTIQRTQQEDSAVYLCASSLESVPTDTQYFGPGTRLTVL.